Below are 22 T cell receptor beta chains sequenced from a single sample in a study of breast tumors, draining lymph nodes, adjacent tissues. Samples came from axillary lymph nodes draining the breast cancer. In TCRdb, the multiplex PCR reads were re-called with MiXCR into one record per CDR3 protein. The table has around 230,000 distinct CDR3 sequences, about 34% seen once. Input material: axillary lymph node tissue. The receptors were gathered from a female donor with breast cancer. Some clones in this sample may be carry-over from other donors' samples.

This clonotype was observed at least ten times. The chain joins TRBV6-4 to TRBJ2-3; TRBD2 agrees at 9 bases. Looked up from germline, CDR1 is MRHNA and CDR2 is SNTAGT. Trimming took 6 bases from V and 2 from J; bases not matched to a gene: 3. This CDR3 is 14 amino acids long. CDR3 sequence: CASRASGNTDTQYF. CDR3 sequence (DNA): TGTGCCAGCAGGGCTAGCGGGAACACAGATACGCAGTATTTT.

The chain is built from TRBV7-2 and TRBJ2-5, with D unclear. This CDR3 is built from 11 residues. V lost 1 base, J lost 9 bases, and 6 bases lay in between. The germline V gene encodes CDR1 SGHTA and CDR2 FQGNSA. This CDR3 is CASSLVGAQYF. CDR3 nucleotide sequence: TGTGCCAGCAGCTTAGTTGGTGCCCAGTACTTC.

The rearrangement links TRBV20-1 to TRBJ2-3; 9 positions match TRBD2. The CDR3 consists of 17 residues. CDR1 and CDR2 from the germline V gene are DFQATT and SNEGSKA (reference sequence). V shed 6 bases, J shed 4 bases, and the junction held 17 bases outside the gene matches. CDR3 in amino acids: CSAAPIAGAAGADTQYF. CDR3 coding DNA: TGCAGTGCCGCCCCGATAGCGGGAGCGGCCGGCGCAGATACGCAGTATTTT.

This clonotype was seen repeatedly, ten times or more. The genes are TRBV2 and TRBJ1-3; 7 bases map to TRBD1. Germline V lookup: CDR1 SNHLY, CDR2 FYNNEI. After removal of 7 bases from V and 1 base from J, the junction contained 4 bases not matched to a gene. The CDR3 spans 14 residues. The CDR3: CASKGQPSGNTIYF. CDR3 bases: TGTGCCAGCAAGGGACAGCCTTCTGGAAACACCATATATTTT.

CDR3 coding DNA: TGTGCCAGCAGTCAAGGACAGGGGAGCTCACCCCTCCACTTT. Protein: CASSQGQGSSPLHF. This chain links TRBV12-3 or TRBV12-4 with TRBJ1-6; TRBD1 aligns across 9 bases. J gave up 10 bases and V 5 bases, and 6 bases lay outside the gene matches. The CDR3 contains 14 residues.

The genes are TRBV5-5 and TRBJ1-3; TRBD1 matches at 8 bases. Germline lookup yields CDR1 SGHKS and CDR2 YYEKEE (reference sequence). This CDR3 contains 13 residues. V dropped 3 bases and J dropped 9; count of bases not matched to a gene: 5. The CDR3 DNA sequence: TGTGCCAGCAGCTATGCCGGGACAGGCACCATATATTTT. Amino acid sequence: CASSYAGTGTIYF.

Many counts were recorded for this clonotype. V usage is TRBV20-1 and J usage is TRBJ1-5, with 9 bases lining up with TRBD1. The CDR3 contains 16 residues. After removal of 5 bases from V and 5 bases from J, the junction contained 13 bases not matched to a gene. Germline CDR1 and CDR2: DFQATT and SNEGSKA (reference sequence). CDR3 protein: CSAPGTGRKNYQPQHF. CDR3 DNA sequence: TGCAGTGCTCCAGGGACAGGGCGTAAGAATTATCAGCCCCAGCATTTT.

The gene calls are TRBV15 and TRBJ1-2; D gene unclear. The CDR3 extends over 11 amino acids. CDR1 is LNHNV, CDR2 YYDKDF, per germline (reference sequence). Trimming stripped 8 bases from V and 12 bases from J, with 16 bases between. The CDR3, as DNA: TGTGCCACCGGACGAACTAGCGGCAACACCTTC. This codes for CATGRTSGNTF.

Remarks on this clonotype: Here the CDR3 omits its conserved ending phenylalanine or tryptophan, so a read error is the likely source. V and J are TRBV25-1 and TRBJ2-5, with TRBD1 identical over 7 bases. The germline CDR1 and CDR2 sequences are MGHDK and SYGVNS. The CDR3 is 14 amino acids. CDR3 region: CAGSEPNRGETQYL. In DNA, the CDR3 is TGTGCCGGCAGTGAACCGAACAGGGGAGAGACCCAGTACCTC.

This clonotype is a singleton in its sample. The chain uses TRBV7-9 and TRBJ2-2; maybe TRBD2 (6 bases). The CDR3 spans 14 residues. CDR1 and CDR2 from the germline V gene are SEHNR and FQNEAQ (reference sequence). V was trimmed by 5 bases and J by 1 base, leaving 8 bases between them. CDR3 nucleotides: TGTGCCAGCAGCGCGGGAATGAACACCGGGGAGCTGTTTTTT. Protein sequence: CASSAGMNTGELFF.

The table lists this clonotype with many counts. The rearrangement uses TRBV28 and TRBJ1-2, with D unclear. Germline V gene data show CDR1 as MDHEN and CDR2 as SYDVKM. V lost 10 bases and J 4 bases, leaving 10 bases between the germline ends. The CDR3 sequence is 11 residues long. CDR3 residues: CATGGRYGYTF. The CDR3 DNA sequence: TGTGCCACCGGTGGGCGCTATGGCTACACCTTC.

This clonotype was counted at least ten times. The CDR3 nucleotides read TGTGCCAGCAGCCTCAACCCTAGCGGGAGCTCCTACAATGAGCAGTTCTTC. It specifies CASSLNPSGSSYNEQFF. The rearrangement joins TRBV4-2 to TRBJ2-1, with 10 bases matching TRBD2. The J segment lost 0 bases and the V segment lost 4 bases, leaving 6 bases of the junction unmatched. Germline CDR1 LGHNA, CDR2 YNFKEQ. This CDR3 spans 17 amino acids.

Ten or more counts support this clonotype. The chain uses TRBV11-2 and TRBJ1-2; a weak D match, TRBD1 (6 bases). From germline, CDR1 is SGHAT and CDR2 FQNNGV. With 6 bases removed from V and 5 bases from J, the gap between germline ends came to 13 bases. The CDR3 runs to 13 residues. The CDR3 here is CASSTTGFYGYTF. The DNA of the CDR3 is TGTGCCAGCAGTACCACAGGGTTTTATGGCTACACCTTC. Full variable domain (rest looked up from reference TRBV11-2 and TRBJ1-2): EAGVAQSPRYKIIEKRQSVAFWCNPISGHATLYWYQQILGQGPKLLIQFQNNGVVDDSQLPKDRFSAERLKGVDSTLKIQPAKLEDSAVYLCASSTTGFYGYTFGSGTRLTVV.

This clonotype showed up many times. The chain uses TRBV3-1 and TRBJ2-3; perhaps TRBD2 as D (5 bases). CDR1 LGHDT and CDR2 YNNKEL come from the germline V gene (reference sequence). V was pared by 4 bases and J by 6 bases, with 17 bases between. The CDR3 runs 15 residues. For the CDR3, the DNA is TGTGCCAGCAGCCCCCGGACTCGTCTAGGGGATACGCAGTATTTT. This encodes CASSPRTRLGDTQYF.

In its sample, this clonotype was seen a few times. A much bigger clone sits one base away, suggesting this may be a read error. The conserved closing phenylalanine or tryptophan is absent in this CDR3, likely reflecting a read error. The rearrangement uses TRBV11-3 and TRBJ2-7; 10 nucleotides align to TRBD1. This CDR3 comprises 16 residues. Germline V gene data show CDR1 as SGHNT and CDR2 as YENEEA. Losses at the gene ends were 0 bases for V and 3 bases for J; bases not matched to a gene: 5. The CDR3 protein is CASSLDNGDRGYEQYL. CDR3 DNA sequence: TGTGCCAGCAGCTTAGATAACGGGGACAGGGGCTACGAGCAGTACCTC.

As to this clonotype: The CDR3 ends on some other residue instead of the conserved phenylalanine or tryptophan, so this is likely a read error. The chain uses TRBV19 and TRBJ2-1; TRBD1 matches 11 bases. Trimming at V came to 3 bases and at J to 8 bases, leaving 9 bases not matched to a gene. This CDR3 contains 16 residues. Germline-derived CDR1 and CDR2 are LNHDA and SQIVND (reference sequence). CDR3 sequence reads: CASSIPGQGGGDEQFS. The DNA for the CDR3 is TGTGCCAGTAGTATCCCGGGACAGGGGGGTGGGGATGAGCAGTTCTCC.

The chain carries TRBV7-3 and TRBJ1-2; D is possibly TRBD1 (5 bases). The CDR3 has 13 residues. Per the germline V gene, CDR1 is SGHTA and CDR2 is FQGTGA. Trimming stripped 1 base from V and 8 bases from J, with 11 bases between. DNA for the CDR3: TGTGCCAGCAGCTTAAATCCGGGACTGGGCTACACCTTC. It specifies CASSLNPGLGYTF. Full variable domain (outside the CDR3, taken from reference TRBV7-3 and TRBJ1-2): GAGVSQTPSNKVTEKGKYVELRCDPISGHTALYWYRQSLGQGPEFLIYFQGTGAADDSGLPNDRFFAVRPEGSVSTLKIQRTERGDSAVYLCASSLNPGLGYTFGSGTRLTVV.

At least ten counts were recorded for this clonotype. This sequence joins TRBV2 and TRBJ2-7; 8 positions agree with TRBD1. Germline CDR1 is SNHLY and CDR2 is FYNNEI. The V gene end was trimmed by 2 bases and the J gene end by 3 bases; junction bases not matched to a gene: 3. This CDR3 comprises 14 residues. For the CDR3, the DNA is TGTGCCAGCAGTGAACAGGGGGCCCTCTACGAGCAGTACTTC. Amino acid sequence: CASSEQGALYEQYF.

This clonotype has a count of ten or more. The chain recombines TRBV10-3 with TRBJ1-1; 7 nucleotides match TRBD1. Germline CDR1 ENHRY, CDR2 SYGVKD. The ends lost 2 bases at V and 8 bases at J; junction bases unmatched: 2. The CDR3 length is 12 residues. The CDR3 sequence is CAISERGQEAFF. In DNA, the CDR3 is TGTGCCATCAGTGAGAGGGGACAGGAAGCTTTCTTT.

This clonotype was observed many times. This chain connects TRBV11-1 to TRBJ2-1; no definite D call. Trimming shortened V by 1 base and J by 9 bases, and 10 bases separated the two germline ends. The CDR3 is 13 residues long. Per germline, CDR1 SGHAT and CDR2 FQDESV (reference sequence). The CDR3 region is CASSLGEVGEQFF. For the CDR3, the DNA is TGTGCCAGCAGCTTAGGTGAGGTAGGTGAGCAGTTCTTC. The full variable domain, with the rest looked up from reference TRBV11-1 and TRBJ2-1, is EAEVAQSPRYKITEKSQAVAFWCDPISGHATLYWYRQILGQGPELLVQFQDESVVDDSQLPKDRFSAERLKGVDSTLKIQPAELGDSAMYLCASSLGEVGEQFFGPGTRLTVL.

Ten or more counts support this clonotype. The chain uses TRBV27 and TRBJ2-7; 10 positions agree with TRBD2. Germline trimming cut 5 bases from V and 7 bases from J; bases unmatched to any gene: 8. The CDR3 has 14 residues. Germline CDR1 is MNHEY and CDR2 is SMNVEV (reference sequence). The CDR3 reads CASSITGTSVEQYF. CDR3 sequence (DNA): TGTGCCAGCAGTATTACCGGGACTAGCGTTGAGCAGTACTTC.

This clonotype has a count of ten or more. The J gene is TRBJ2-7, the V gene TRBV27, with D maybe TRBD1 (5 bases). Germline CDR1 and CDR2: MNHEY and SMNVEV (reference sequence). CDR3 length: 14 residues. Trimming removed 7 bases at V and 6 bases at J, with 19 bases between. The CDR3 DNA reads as TGTGCCAGCAAGGTGGGCAGGGCGGTTGGCGAGCAGTACTTC. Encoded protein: CASKVGRAVGEQYF.